This T cell receptor (beta chain) stems from a study of OX40 agonist ivuxolimab in advanced cancers. For the study at large: Among those enrolled, mean age was 60 years (range about 20 to 79) and less than 90% were male.

The CDR3 spans 12 residues. The V and J ends lost 4 bases and 6 bases respectively, with 9 bases between them. Germline V gene lookup returns CDR1 GTSNPN and CDR2 SVGIG (reference sequence). The assay was immunoSEQ multiplex PCR, and TCRdb's table has in-frame clones only and misses some. This table has fewer than 85,000 clones, 86% appearing once. Blood draws occurred at baseline, cycle 4 day 1, and cycle 7 day 1. The TCR sequence derives from an adult with an advanced solid tumor such as melanoma, head and neck, liver or kidney cancer. This chain links TRBV30 with TRBJ2-2; possibly TRBD1 for D (7 bases). The sequences come from CD4+ or CD8+ T cells sorted from blood, collected in a trial of the OX40 agonist ivuxolimab. DNA of the CDR3: TGTGCCTGGACCAGGGGGGCCGGGGAGCTGTTTTTT. This encodes CAWTRGAGELFF.